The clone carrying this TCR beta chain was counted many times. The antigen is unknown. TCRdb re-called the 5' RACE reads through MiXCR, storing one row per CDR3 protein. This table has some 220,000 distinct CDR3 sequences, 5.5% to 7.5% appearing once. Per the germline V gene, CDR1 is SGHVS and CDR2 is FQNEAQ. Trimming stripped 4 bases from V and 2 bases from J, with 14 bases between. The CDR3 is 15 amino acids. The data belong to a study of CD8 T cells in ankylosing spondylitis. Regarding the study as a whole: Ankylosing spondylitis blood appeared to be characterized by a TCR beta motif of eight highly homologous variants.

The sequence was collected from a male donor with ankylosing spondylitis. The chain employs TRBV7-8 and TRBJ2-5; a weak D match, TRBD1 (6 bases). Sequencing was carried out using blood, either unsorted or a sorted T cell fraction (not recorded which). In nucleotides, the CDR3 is TGTGCCAGCAGCTCCCTACAGGGAATTCAAGAGACCCAGTACTTC. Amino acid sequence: CASSSLQGIQETQYF.